The source of this TCR beta chain is a study of glioma-infiltrating T cells after dendritic cell vaccination. For the study at large: At biweekly intervals, patients got three intradermal dendritic cell vaccine injections. Study-level points and caveats: Higher pretreatment TIL content predicted longer progression-free time and survival.

Some clones are missing from TCRdb's copy, which holds only in-frame ones; the method was immunoSEQ multiplex PCR. Of just under 100,000 clones in the sample, around 80% were seen once. Noted time point: after dendritic cell vaccination, including at tumor progression/relapse. CDR1 and CDR2 (germline): ENHRY, SYGVKD. The CDR3 consists of 16 residues. V gave up 8 bases and J gave up 4 bases; unmatched junction bases: 15. Concerning this clone itself: The target antigen is unknown.

V gene TRBV10-3 combines with J gene TRBJ2-7; 9 nucleotides line up with TRBD1. This sequence was found in a human donor with glioblastoma. The specimen was blood, collected after dendritic cell vaccination. Here the CDR3 reads CAIAPRPGQGPYEQYF. The CDR3, as DNA: TGTGCCATCGCGCCTCGCCCGGGACAGGGACCTTACGAGCAGTACTTC.